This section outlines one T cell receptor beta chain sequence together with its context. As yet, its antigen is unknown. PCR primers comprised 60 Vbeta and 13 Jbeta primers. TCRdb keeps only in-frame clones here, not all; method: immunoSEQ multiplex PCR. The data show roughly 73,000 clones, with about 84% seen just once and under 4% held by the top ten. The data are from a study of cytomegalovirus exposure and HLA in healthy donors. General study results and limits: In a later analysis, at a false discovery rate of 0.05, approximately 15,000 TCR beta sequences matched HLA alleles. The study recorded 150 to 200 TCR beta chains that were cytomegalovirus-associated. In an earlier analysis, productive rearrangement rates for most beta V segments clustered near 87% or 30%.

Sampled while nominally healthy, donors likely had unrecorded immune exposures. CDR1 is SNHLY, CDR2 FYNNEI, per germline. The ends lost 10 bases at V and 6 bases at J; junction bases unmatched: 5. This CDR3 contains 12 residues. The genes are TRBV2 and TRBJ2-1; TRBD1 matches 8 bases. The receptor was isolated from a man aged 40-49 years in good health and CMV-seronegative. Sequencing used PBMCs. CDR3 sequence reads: CATLTGGNEQFF. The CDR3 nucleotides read TGTGCCACCCTAACAGGGGGCAATGAGCAGTTCTTC.